The 32 T cell receptor beta chains listed next were all sequenced from one sample in a study of long-term antiretroviral therapy in people with HIV. The libraries were made with immunoSEQ v3.0 at survey level. Assay: immunoSEQ multiplex PCR; the TCRdb copy retains only in-frame clones and omits some. The data hold around 6,000 clones, with 60% to 85% observed a single time. Sequences were derived from unsorted PBMCs, sampled 0.5 years before starting antiretroviral therapy. These TCRs come from a man aged 40-50 years with HIV.

V and J are TRBV5-1 and TRBJ2-3; 15 bases align to TRBD2. This CDR3 is built from 16 residues. Germline assignment: CDR1 SGHRS and CDR2 YFSETQ. The V gene end was trimmed by 4 bases and the J gene end by 7 bases; junction bases not matched to a gene: 7. The CDR3 DNA sequence: TGCGCCAGCAGCCTAGGGACTAGCGGGGGGAGCTATACGCAGTATTTT. Translated: CASSLGTSGGSYTQYF.

The chain carries TRBV6-5 and TRBJ2-7; either TRBD1 or TRBD2 may fit D (5 bases each). The CDR3 covers 15 residues. V shed 6 bases and J shed 0 bases, with 15 bases lying between them. Per the germline V gene, CDR1 is MNHEY and CDR2 is SVGAGI. CDR3 region: CASRDTGAASYEQYF. The CDR3 DNA reads TGTGCCAGCAGGGACACCGGGGCCGCCTCCTACGAGCAGTACTTC.

The gene calls are TRBV4-1 and TRBJ1-1; 9 bases match TRBD1. After removal of 1 base from V and 5 bases from J, the junction contained 8 bases not matched to a gene. Germline CDR1 and CDR2: MGHRA and YSYEKL. There are 16 residues in the CDR3. CDR3 sequence: CASSQAAMTGGTEAFF. The CDR3 region has the DNA TGCGCCAGCAGCCAAGCGGCAATGACAGGGGGGACTGAAGCTTTCTTT.

This chain's CDR3 is CASSLAARGADTQYF. In DNA, the CDR3 is TGCGCCAGCAGCTTGGCGGCCAGGGGGGCAGATACGCAGTATTTT. The chain recombines TRBV5-1 with TRBJ2-3, with a weak D call TRBD1 (7 bases). The CDR3 contains 15 residues. Germline CDR1 and CDR2: SGHRS and YFSETQ. The V and J ends lost 0 bases and 4 bases respectively, with 12 bases between them.

This chain uses TRBV25-1 with TRBJ2-3, with 7 bases matching TRBD2. The germline gives CDR1 MGHDK, CDR2 SYGVNS. V lost 4 bases, J lost 1 base, and 8 bases stayed unmatched. CDR3 length: 16 amino acids. The CDR3 spells CASSASPLAGTDTQYF. In DNA, the CDR3 is TGTGCCAGCAGTGCCTCGCCGCTAGCGGGCACAGATACGCAGTATTTT.

This chain links TRBV5-8 with TRBJ1-6; D is ambiguous. The V and J ends lost 2 bases and 1 base respectively, with 7 bases between them. The CDR3 extends over 15 amino acids. Germline CDR1 SGHTS, CDR2 YDEGEE. CDR3 DNA sequence: TGTGCCAGCAGCTTTACGGGTTCCTATAATTCACCCCTCCACTTT. Protein sequence: CASSFTGSYNSPLHF.

The rearrangement links TRBV6-1 to TRBJ2-7; D not resolved. This CDR3 comprises 15 residues. The V gene's germline CDR1 is MNHNS and CDR2 SASEGT. With 1 base removed from V and 4 bases from J, the gap between germline ends came to 14 bases. CDR3 region: CASSEVGRRLYEQYF. DNA of the CDR3: TGTGCCAGCAGTGAAGTAGGCAGGCGGCTTTACGAGCAGTACTTC.

V gene TRBV9 combines with J gene TRBJ2-2, with 11 nucleotides matching TRBD2. With 3 bases clipped from V and 4 bases from J, the junction kept 5 bases outside the gene matches. The CDR3 is 16 amino acids. Germline V gene data show CDR1 as SGDLS and CDR2 as YYNGEE. In DNA form, the CDR3 reads TGTGCCAGCAGCGCCCTAGCGGGGGGTTCCACCGGGGAGCTGTTTTTT. It translates to CASSALAGGSTGELFF.

This chain uses TRBV11-2 with TRBJ1-1, with a possible D match to TRBD1 (5 bases). V lost 3 bases, J lost 8 bases, and 10 bases lay in between. The CDR3 has 12 residues. Germline V gene sequence: CDR1 SGHAT, CDR2 FQNNGV. The CDR3 DNA sequence: TGTGCCAGCAGCTTCAGGGTAGGGGAAGCTTTCTTT. The encoded protein is CASSFRVGEAFF.

This clone was recorded a few times. The chain uses TRBV14 and TRBJ2-3, with D tentatively TRBD2 (5 bases). The CDR3 covers 14 residues. Trimming removed 5 bases at V and 2 bases at J, with 11 bases between. Germline assignment: CDR1 SGHDN and CDR2 FVKESK. As DNA, the CDR3 is TGTGCCAGCAGCAGACTAATTTACACAGATACGCAGTATTTT. As protein: CASSRLIYTDTQYF.

The DNA of the CDR3 is TGTGCCATCAGCCTAGCGGCTAGCACAGATACGCAGTATTTT. Amino acids: CAISLAASTDTQYF. V gene TRBV10-3 combines with J gene TRBJ2-3; 7 nucleotides agree with TRBD2. Per germline, CDR1 ENHRY and CDR2 SYGVKD. V lost 6 bases to trimming and J lost 0 bases; unmatched junction nucleotides: 3. CDR3 length: 14 amino acids.

The CDR3 sequence is CSGGVTEAFF. The CDR3 bases are TGCAGTGGGGGGGTCACTGAAGCTTTCTTT. V usage is TRBV29-1 and J usage is TRBJ1-1, with D perhaps TRBD1 (5 bases). The length of the CDR3 is 10 residues. The germline gives CDR1 SQVTM, CDR2 ANQGSEA.

This clone was counted between two and nine times. This chain connects TRBV30 to TRBJ1-2; a weak D match, TRBD1 (5 bases). The germline V and J ends were trimmed by 0 bases and 4 bases, with 9 bases remaining between them. The CDR3 sequence is 13 residues long. Germline CDR1 reads GTSNPN; CDR2 reads SVGIG (reference sequence). The CDR3 reads CAWSVQGSYGYTF. The CDR3 DNA reads as TGTGCCTGGAGTGTTCAGGGCAGCTATGGCTACACCTTC.

J is TRBJ1-4 and V is TRBV6-6, with D uncertain. The germline V gene encodes CDR1 MNHNY and CDR2 SVGAGI (reference sequence). Trimming removed 1 base from V and 8 bases from J, with 11 bases in between. The length of the CDR3 is 14 residues. The CDR3 loop reads CASSYWMSLEKLFF. The CDR3 nucleotides are TGTGCCAGCAGTTACTGGATGTCGTTGGAAAAACTGTTTTTT.

The genes are TRBV19 and TRBJ1-2; 8 nucleotides line up with TRBD1. The CDR3 loop spans 15 amino acids. CDR1 is LNHDA, CDR2 SQIVND, per germline (reference sequence). After removal of 5 bases from V and 4 bases from J, the junction contained 9 bases not matched to a gene. The DNA for the CDR3 is TGTGCCAGTAGTCCCCGGACAGGGCGAAGCTATGGCTACACCTTC. This translates into CASSPRTGRSYGYTF.

The chain has TRBV7-7 and TRBJ2-1, with TRBD2 matching 11 bases. There are 17 residues in the CDR3. The V gene's germline CDR1 is SSHAT and CDR2 FNYEAQ (reference sequence). Losses at the gene ends were 0 bases for V and 5 bases for J; bases not matched to a gene: 6. CDR3 coding DNA: TGTGCCAGCAGCTTAGCGCCCGGTAGCGGGGGGGACAATGAGCAGTTCTTC. Protein: CASSLAPGSGGDNEQFF.

This chain joins TRBV14 and TRBJ2-3; 7 bases are a match to TRBD2. Germline V CDR1 and CDR2: SGHDN, FVKESK. The CDR3 has 14 amino acids. V gave up 6 bases and J gave up 2 bases; unmatched junction bases: 5. CDR3 bases: TGTGCCAGCAGGCCTAGCGGATACACAGATACGCAGTATTTT. Its translation: CASRPSGYTDTQYF.

The chain uses TRBV10-2 and TRBJ2-6, with a weak D call TRBD2 (5 bases). The germline CDR1 and CDR2 sequences are WSHSY and SAAADI. Trimming took 7 bases from V and 1 from J, leaving 14 bases between them. CDR3 size: 16 residues. CDR3 bases: TGCGCCAGCAAAGAGGGAGAATATTCTGGGGCCAACGTCCTGACTTTC. It yields the protein CASKEGEYSGANVLTF.

This chain connects TRBV15 to TRBJ1-2; 8 bases are a match to TRBD1. CDR1 and CDR2 from the germline V gene are LNHNV and YYDKDF (reference sequence). The CDR3 is 14 residues long. Trimming took 3 bases from V and 4 from J; bases not matched to a gene: 4. CDR3 nucleotides: TGTGCCACCAGCAGTCCTACAGGGGGCTATGGCTACACCTTC. Translated, it gives CATSSPTGGYGYTF.

The chain joins TRBV20-1 to TRBJ2-3, with D uncertain. Trimming removed 5 bases from V and 6 bases from J, with 9 bases in between. The CDR3 totals 11 residues. Germline-derived CDR1 and CDR2 are DFQATT and SNEGSKA (reference sequence). The CDR3 here is CSADGADTQYF. CDR3 bases: TGCAGTGCTGATGGCGCTGATACGCAGTATTTT.

This clone occurred once. The chain employs TRBV6-5 and TRBJ2-3, with no clear D. V shed 3 bases and J shed 5 bases, with 9 bases lying between them. CDR1 and CDR2 from the germline V gene are MNHEY and SVGAGI. The CDR3 extends over 13 amino acids. CDR3 in DNA: TGTGCCAGCAGTTATGGACGGAGAGATACGCAGTATTTT. This sequence encodes CASSYGRRDTQYF.

The chain couples TRBV7-2 to TRBJ1-5, with 9 bases aligning to TRBD1. This CDR3 has 16 residues. Per the germline V gene, CDR1 is SGHTA and CDR2 is FQGNSA. V shed 5 bases and J 7 bases; nucleotides not matched to a gene: 12. CDR3 DNA sequence: TGTGCCAGCAGCACACAACCGGGACAGGGAGTCCAGCCCCAGCATTTT. Its translation: CASSTQPGQGVQPQHF.

The J gene is TRBJ2-7, the V gene TRBV10-2; D is uncertain. The CDR3 contains 10 residues. Germline values: CDR1 WSHSY, CDR2 SAAADI. Trimming left V 8 bases short and J 5 bases short, with 7 bases between. CDR3 region: CASGYNEQYF. In DNA form, the CDR3 reads TGCGCCAGCGGATACAACGAGCAGTACTTC.

The genes are TRBV19 and TRBJ2-6; D is unresolved. CDR1 LNHDA and CDR2 SQIVND come from the germline V gene (reference sequence). V dropped 5 bases and J dropped 0 bases, with 5 bases sitting between them. This CDR3 region has 14 residues. This CDR3 reads CASSPSSGANVLTF. Here the CDR3 DNA reads TGTGCCAGTAGTCCCAGCTCTGGGGCCAACGTCCTGACTTTC.

This sequence joins TRBV19 and TRBJ1-2; no clear D. CDR3 length: 13 residues. Germline values: CDR1 LNHDA, CDR2 SQIVND (reference sequence). The V and J ends lost 5 bases and 1 base respectively, with 8 bases between them. CDR3 coding DNA: TGTGCCAGTAGTGAGGCGTTTAACTATGGCTACACCTTC. Protein product: CASSEAFNYGYTF.

The V gene is TRBV5-1, the J gene TRBJ2-3, with TRBD1 as a possible D gene (5 bases). V shed 4 bases and J shed 1 base, with 16 bases lying between them. The CDR3 length is 16 residues. CDR1 is SGHRS, CDR2 YFSETQ, per germline. DNA for the CDR3: TGCGCCAGCAGCGGGGCCTCTGGAACAGGCACAGATACGCAGTATTTT. Residues: CASSGASGTGTDTQYF.

This clone was recorded only once. The chain uses TRBV6-1 and TRBJ1-1; the D is unclear. The germline CDR1 and CDR2 sequences are MNHNS and SASEGT. CDR3 length equals 14 residues. V lost 3 bases to trimming and J lost 4 bases, with 12 bases between them. The CDR3, as DNA: TGTGCCAGCAGTGATGAGAGGGTCGCCACTGAAGCTTTCTTT. It is translated as CASSDERVATEAFF.

This chain links TRBV14 with TRBJ2-7; D uncertain. The CDR3 has 13 amino acids. Germline CDR1 SGHDN, CDR2 FVKESK. V gave up 1 base and J gave up 5 bases, with 9 bases separating them. CDR3 region: CASSQVGFHEQYF. The CDR3 DNA reads as TGTGCCAGCAGCCAAGTCGGATTCCACGAGCAGTACTTC.

The chain couples TRBV25-1 to TRBJ1-6, with D possibly TRBD1 on 5 matching bases. CDR3 length: 16 residues. V was pared by 3 bases and J by 7 bases, with 16 bases between. Looked up from germline, CDR1 is MGHDK and CDR2 is SYGVNS. CDR3 in DNA: TGTGCCAGCAGTGAGGCCGCGGGGGGGAACAATTCACCCCTCCACTTT. It is translated as CASSEAAGGNNSPLHF.

The chain links TRBV4-3 to TRBJ1-4; 8 nucleotides line up with TRBD1. Germline trimming cut 1 base from V and 0 bases from J; bases unmatched to any gene: 10. Germline CDR1 reads LGHNA; CDR2 reads YSLEER. The CDR3 loop spans 19 amino acids. In DNA form, the CDR3 reads TGCGCCAGCAGCCAAGCCGGGACAGGCCACTATGCAACTAATGAAAAACTGTTTTTT. Protein: CASSQAGTGHYATNEKLFF.

This chain joins TRBV28 and TRBJ2-7; a possible D gene is TRBD2 (6 bases). The CDR3 has 16 residues. Germline V gene lookup returns CDR1 MDHEN and CDR2 SYDVKM. Trimming left V 5 bases short and J 2 bases short, with 19 bases between. The CDR3 region has the DNA TGTGCCAGCAGTACCCAGGAGCGGGCTACGCCCTACGAGCAGTACTTC. It yields the protein CASSTQERATPYEQYF.

In nucleotides, the CDR3 is TGTGCCACCAGCCGGGACAGCACAGATACGCAGTATTTT. Protein sequence: CATSRDSTDTQYF. The rearrangement joins TRBV19 to TRBJ2-3; TRBD1 or TRBD2 may be the D gene (5 bases each). The CDR3 loop spans 13 amino acids. V lost 10 bases and J 0 bases, leaving 11 bases between the germline ends. Looked up from germline, CDR1 is LNHDA and CDR2 is SQIVND (reference sequence).